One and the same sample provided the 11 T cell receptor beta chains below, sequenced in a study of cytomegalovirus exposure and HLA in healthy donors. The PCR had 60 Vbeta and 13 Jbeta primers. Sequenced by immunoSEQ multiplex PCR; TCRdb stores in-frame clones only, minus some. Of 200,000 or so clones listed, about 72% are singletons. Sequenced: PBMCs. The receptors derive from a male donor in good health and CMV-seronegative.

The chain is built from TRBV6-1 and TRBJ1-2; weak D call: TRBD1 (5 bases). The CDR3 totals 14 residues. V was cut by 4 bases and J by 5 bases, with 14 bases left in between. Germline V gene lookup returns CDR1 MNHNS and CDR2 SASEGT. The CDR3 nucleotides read TGTGCCAGCAGTGTTAGACAGACGAAATATGGCTACACCTTC. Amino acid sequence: CASSVRQTKYGYTF.

The DNA of the CDR3 is TGTGCCAGCAGCCCCGGGGGTGCCACCGAGCAGTACTTC. Protein: CASSPGGATEQYF. The gene calls are TRBV7-3 and TRBJ2-7; possible D gene TRBD2, 6 bases. V was trimmed by 5 bases and J by 6 bases, leaving 14 bases between them. The V gene's germline CDR1 is SGHTA and CDR2 FQGTGA. The CDR3 has 13 residues.

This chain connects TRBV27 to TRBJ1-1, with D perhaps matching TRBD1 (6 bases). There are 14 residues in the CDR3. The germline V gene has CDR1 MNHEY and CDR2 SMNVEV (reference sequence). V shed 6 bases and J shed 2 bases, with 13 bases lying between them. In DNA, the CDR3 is TGTGCCAGCAGGATAAAGACAGGTAACACTGAAGCTTTCTTT. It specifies CASRIKTGNTEAFF.

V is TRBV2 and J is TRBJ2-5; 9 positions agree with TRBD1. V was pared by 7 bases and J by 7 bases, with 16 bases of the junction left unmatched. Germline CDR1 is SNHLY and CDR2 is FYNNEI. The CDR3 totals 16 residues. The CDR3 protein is CASIPRGTGLMGTQYF. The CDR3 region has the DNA TGTGCCAGCATCCCTAGGGGGACAGGGCTGATGGGGACCCAGTACTTC. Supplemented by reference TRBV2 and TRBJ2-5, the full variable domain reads EPEVTQTPSHQVTQMGQEVILRCVPISNHLYFYWYRQILGQKVEFLVSFYNNEISEKSEIFDDQFSVERPDGSNFTLKIRSTKLEDSAMYFCASIPRGTGLMGTQYFGPGTRLLVL.

This CDR3 reads CASSLSWRLGQGSYEQYF. CDR3 nucleotides: TGTGCCAGCAGTTTATCGTGGCGGCTGGGACAGGGCTCCTACGAGCAGTACTTC. The V call is TRBV27, the J call TRBJ2-7; TRBD1 aligns across 9 bases. CDR3 length: 18 residues. V dropped 0 bases and J dropped 0; count of bases not matched to a gene: 9. Germline CDR1 MNHEY, CDR2 SMNVEV (reference sequence).

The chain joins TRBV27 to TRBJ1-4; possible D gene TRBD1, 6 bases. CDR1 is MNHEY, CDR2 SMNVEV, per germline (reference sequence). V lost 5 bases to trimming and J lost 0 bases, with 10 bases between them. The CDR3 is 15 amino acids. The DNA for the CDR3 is TGTGCCAGCAGTCCCTCAGGGGCAACTAATGAAAAACTGTTTTTT. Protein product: CASSPSGATNEKLFF.

DNA of the CDR3: TGTGCCAGCAGCCTGATAACCGGACTAGCGGTTCAAGAGACCCAGTACTTC. It encodes CASSLITGLAVQETQYF. The chain carries TRBV14 and TRBJ2-5; 10 bases agree with TRBD2. The trim removed 4 bases at V and 2 bases at J, leaving 10 bases unmatched. Looked up from germline, CDR1 is SGHDN and CDR2 is FVKESK. This CDR3 spans 17 amino acids.

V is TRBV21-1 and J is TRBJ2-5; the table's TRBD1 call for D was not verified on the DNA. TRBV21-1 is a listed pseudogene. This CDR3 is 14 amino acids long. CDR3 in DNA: TGTGCCAGCGGCCCCCGGGTCCAGGGGGAAGCCCAGTACTTC. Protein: CASGPRVQGEAQYF.

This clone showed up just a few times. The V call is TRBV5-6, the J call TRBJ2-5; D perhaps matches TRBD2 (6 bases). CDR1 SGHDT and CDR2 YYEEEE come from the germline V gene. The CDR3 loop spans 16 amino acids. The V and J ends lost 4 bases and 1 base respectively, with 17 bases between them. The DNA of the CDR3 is TGTGCCAGCAGCCCCGGGACTTTTAGATTCCAAGAGACCCAGTACTTC. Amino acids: CASSPGTFRFQETQYF. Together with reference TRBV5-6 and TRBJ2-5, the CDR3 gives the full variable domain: DAGVTQSPTHLIKTRGQQVTLRCSPKSGHDTVSWYQQALGQGPQFIFQYYEEEERQRGNFPDRFSGHQFPNYSSELNVNALLLGDSALYLCASSPGTFRFQETQYFGPGTRLLVL.

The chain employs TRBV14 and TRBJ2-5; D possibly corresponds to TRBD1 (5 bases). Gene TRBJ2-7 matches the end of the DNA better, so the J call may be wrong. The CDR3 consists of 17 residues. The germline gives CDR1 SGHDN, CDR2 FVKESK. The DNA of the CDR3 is TGTGCCAGCAGCCAAGGGGAAAGGGGCGTTAGCTCCTACGAGCAGTACTTC. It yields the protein CASSQGERGVSSYEQYF.

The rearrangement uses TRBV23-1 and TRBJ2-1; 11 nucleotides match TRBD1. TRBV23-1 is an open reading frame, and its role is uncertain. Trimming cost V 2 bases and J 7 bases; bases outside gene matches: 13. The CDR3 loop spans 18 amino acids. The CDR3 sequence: CASSQPAQRDRGCNEQFF. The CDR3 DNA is TGCGCCAGCAGTCAACCGGCTCAGAGGGACAGGGGGTGTAATGAGCAGTTCTTC.